Listed here are 22 T cell receptor beta chains from one sample, sequenced in a study of blood T cell repertoires in COVID-19. Profiling relied on immunoSEQ multiplex PCR, and the TCRdb table lists in-frame clones only, not all of them. This repertoire shows roughly 200,000 clones, about 78% found once; its top ten account for around 8.9%. The source material was peripheral blood. All receptors come from a woman aged 45 to 65 with active or convalescent COVID-19.

The chain links TRBV21-1 to TRBJ2-7; TRBD1, the table's D call, was not compared with the DNA. TRBV21-1 constitutes a pseudogene. The length of the CDR3 is 16 residues. CDR3 DNA sequence: TGTGCCAGCAGCAAAGTTCCGGGTCCAGGGGACTACGAGCAGTACTTC. This encodes CASSKVPGPGDYEQYF.

The chain uses TRBV28 and TRBJ1-4; D is possibly TRBD1 (5 bases). Germline CDR1 reads MDHEN; CDR2 reads SYDVKM. The V end was cut by 10 bases, the J end by 11 bases, with 23 bases between. The CDR3 totals 14 residues. CDR3 amino acids: CATKVDSGGKKLFF. Written as DNA, the CDR3 is TGTGCCACCAAAGTGGACTCCGGGGGGAAGAAACTGTTTTTT. The full variable domain, its missing parts supplied by reference TRBV28 and TRBJ1-4, is DVKVTQSSRYLVKRTGEKVFLECVQDMDHENMFWYRQDPGLGLRLIYFSYDVKMKEKGDIPEGYSVSREKKERFSLILESASTNQTSMYLCATKVDSGGKKLFFGSGTQLSVL.

In this sample, this clone turned up once. This chain connects TRBV19 to TRBJ1-6; D not resolved. The CDR3 has 15 amino acids. Between the trimmed V and J ends, which lost 1 base and 8 bases, there was a span of 12 bases. Germline CDR1 is LNHDA and CDR2 is SQIVND (reference sequence). In nucleotides, the CDR3 is TGTGCCAGTAGTATAGCAGGTTACGGGGATTCACCCCTCCACTTT. It is translated as CASSIAGYGDSPLHF.

The chain links TRBV2 to TRBJ2-2, with TRBD1 matching 9 bases. Germline assignment: CDR1 SNHLY and CDR2 FYNNEI. This CDR3 contains 14 residues. With 6 bases clipped from V and 6 bases from J, the junction kept 5 bases outside the gene matches. CDR3 residues: CASRQGATAGELFF. The CDR3 DNA follows: TGTGCCAGCAGACAGGGGGCTACGGCCGGGGAGCTGTTTTTT.

The gene calls are TRBV11-2 and TRBJ2-6, with 8 bases fitting TRBD1. Germline V lookup: CDR1 SGHAT, CDR2 FQNNGV. This CDR3 comprises 17 residues. V dropped 5 bases and J dropped 0; count of bases not matched to a gene: 6. CDR3 residues: CASSSRGQASGANVLTF. Here the CDR3 DNA reads TGTGCCAGCAGCAGCCGGGGACAGGCCTCTGGGGCCAACGTCCTGACTTTC.

This clone was counted ten times or more. V is TRBV20-1 and J is TRBJ2-1; 10 bases agree with TRBD2. There are 15 residues in the CDR3. Per the germline V gene, CDR1 is DFQATT and CDR2 is SNEGSKA (reference sequence). V was pared by 3 bases and J by 4 bases, with 6 bases of the junction left unmatched. The CDR3 region is CSASPGTSDYNEQFF. The DNA of the CDR3 is TGCAGTGCTAGTCCCGGGACTAGCGATTACAATGAGCAGTTCTTC.

J is TRBJ2-4 and V is TRBV11-2, with TRBD1 matching over 9 bases. The germline V gene encodes CDR1 SGHAT and CDR2 FQNNGV. With V trimmed by 0 bases and J by 5 bases, 2 bases remained unmatched. The CDR3 length is 15 residues. The CDR3 loop reads CASSLDWTGENIQYF. The CDR3 DNA reads as TGTGCCAGCAGCTTAGATTGGACAGGGGAAAACATTCAGTACTTC.

The chain joins TRBV19 to TRBJ2-5; 9 bases line up with TRBD2. The germline CDR1 and CDR2 sequences are LNHDA and SQIVND (reference sequence). Trimming removed 6 bases from V and 5 bases from J; junction bases left unmatched: 10. This CDR3 contains 15 residues. This chain's CDR3 is CASRRTGTSTETQYF. Written as DNA, the CDR3 is TGTGCCAGTAGGCGGACCGGGACTAGCACGGAGACCCAGTACTTC. The full variable domain, with the rest looked up from reference TRBV19 and TRBJ2-5, is DGGITQSPKYLFRKEGQNVTLSCEQNLNHDAMYWYRQDPGQGLRLIYYSQIVNDFQKGDIAEGYSVSREKKESFPLTVTSAQKNPTAFYLCASRRTGTSTETQYFGPGTRLLVL.

This clone showed up just a few times. The CDR3 bases are TGTGCCAGCAGCTTGATGGCTGACTATGGCTACACCTTC. Residues: CASSLMADYGYTF. V gene TRBV5-6 combines with J gene TRBJ1-2; D remains unclear. CDR3 length: 13 amino acids. The V end was cut by 1 base, the J end by 3 bases, with 7 bases between. Germline V CDR1 and CDR2: SGHDT, YYEEEE. Combining the CDR3 with reference TRBV5-6 and TRBJ1-2 gives the whole variable domain DAGVTQSPTHLIKTRGQQVTLRCSPKSGHDTVSWYQQALGQGPQFIFQYYEEEERQRGNFPDRFSGHQFPNYSSELNVNALLLGDSALYLCASSLMADYGYTFGSGTRLTVV.

The chain is built from TRBV5-1 and TRBJ2-3; perhaps TRBD1 as D (5 bases). Germline V lookup: CDR1 SGHRS, CDR2 YFSETQ. The CDR3 length is 16 residues. Trimming pared 4 bases from V and 1 base from J, leaving 16 bases between. The CDR3 spells CASSARAVAGTDTQYF. The DNA of the CDR3 is TGCGCCAGCAGCGCCAGGGCGGTGGCGGGCACAGATACGCAGTATTTT.

The gene calls are TRBV7-3 and TRBJ2-1, with 8 positions matching TRBD2. Trimming removed 2 bases from V and 7 bases from J; junction bases left unmatched: 4. The CDR3 runs to 14 residues. Germline V CDR1 and CDR2: SGHTA, FQGTGA. The CDR3 loop is CASSLERLANEQFF. The CDR3 DNA is TGTGCCAGCAGCTTAGAACGACTAGCGAATGAGCAGTTCTTC.

The rearrangement uses TRBV30 and TRBJ1-1, with 7 bases lining up with TRBD1. The CDR3 extends over 14 amino acids. CDR1 and CDR2 (germline): GTSNPN, SVGIG (reference sequence). The junction had 9 bases not matched to a gene; V was cut back by 4 bases and J by 4 bases. This CDR3 reads CAWTTDRVLTEAFF. The CDR3 coding sequence is TGTGCCTGGACTACCGACAGGGTACTCACTGAAGCTTTCTTT.

The chain uses TRBV7-8 and TRBJ2-7; 7 bases are a match to TRBD2. Trimming took 2 bases from V and 0 from J; bases not matched to a gene: 7. The CDR3 has 16 amino acids. Germline CDR1 and CDR2: SGHVS and FQNEAQ. The CDR3 here is CASSLLAGASSYEQYF. CDR3 DNA sequence: TGTGCCAGCAGCTTACTGGCGGGAGCGAGCTCCTACGAGCAGTACTTC. The full variable domain, completed using reference TRBV7-8 and TRBJ2-7, is GAGVSQSPRYKVAKRGQDVALRCDPISGHVSLFWYQQALGQGPEFLTYFQNEAQLDKSGLPSDRFFAERPEGSVSTLKIQRTQQEDSAVYLCASSLLAGASSYEQYFGPGTRLTVT.

The chain employs TRBV9 and TRBJ2-2; 8 nucleotides line up with TRBD2. The V gene end was trimmed by 2 bases and the J gene end by 4 bases; junction bases not matched to a gene: 7. Germline V gene data show CDR1 as SGDLS and CDR2 as YYNGEE. CDR3 length: 16 residues. CDR3: CASSVTGRGVTGELFF. DNA for the CDR3: TGTGCCAGCAGCGTGACCGGGAGGGGTGTCACCGGGGAGCTGTTTTTT.

The CDR3, as DNA: TGTGCCAGCAGTGAGCCCGGACAGGTGGGACCGGACACTGAAGCTTTCTTT. As protein: CASSEPGQVGPDTEAFF. The chain carries TRBV2 and TRBJ1-1; 7 bases map to TRBD1. Germline V CDR1 and CDR2: SNHLY, FYNNEI. With 3 bases clipped from V and 3 bases from J, the junction kept 13 bases outside the gene matches. The CDR3 has 17 residues.

This clone came up a few times. The chain is built from TRBV18 and TRBJ1-1; D gene unclear. CDR1 is KGHSH, CDR2 LQKENI, per germline. This CDR3 has 14 amino acids. Trimming shortened V by 3 bases and J by 1 base, and 9 bases separated the two germline ends. The CDR3 DNA sequence: TGTGCCAGCTCACCGATGACACGGAACACTGAAGCTTTCTTT. It specifies CASSPMTRNTEAFF.

The chain employs TRBV15 and TRBJ1-6; 8 positions match TRBD1. The V gene end was trimmed by 0 bases and the J gene end by 12 bases; junction bases not matched to a gene: 10. This CDR3 spans 16 amino acids. Per germline, CDR1 LNHNV and CDR2 YYDKDF (reference sequence). The CDR3 bases are TGTGCCACCAGCAGAGAATTCTCCGGACAGGGAGGACCCCTCCACTTT. Amino acid sequence: CATSREFSGQGGPLHF.

The J gene is TRBJ1-5, the V gene TRBV6-2 or TRBV6-3; D gene uncertain. The germline gives CDR1 MNHEY, CDR2 SVGEGT. V dropped 5 bases and J dropped 0 bases, with 11 bases sitting between them. This CDR3 is 15 amino acids long. CDR3 DNA sequence: TGTGCCAGCAGTCAACTCCGTAGTAGCAATCAGCCCCAGCATTTT. The encoded protein is CASSQLRSSNQPQHF.

The genes are TRBV9 and TRBJ1-2, with a possible D match to TRBD1 (6 bases). Germline loops: CDR1 SGDLS, CDR2 YYNGEE. CDR3 length equals 15 residues. Trimming pared 3 bases from V and 7 bases from J, leaving 19 bases between. This CDR3 reads CASSAVYGQPSGYTF. CDR3 nucleotide sequence: TGTGCCAGCAGCGCCGTCTACGGACAGCCTTCTGGCTACACCTTC.

The chain recombines TRBV5-1 with TRBJ1-1; D unresolved. Germline V gene data show CDR1 as SGHRS and CDR2 as YFSETQ. This CDR3 region has 14 residues. Trimming left V 1 base short and J 4 bases short, with 11 bases between. DNA for the CDR3: TGCGCCAGCAGCTTGAATTCAGCAGGCACTGAAGCTTTCTTT. Translating gives CASSLNSAGTEAFF.

The J gene is TRBJ1-5, the V gene TRBV7-2; D not resolved. Trimming removed 0 bases from V and 1 base from J, with 4 bases in between. This CDR3 spans 14 amino acids. CDR1 and CDR2 from the germline V gene are SGHTA and FQGNSA. The DNA of the CDR3 is TGTGCCAGCAGCTTAGCTGGCAGCAATCAGCCCCAGCATTTT. Protein sequence: CASSLAGSNQPQHF.

The V call is TRBV28, the J call TRBJ1-2; TRBD1 is a possible D gene (6 bases). V lost 8 bases and J lost 0, with 10 bases in between. Germline-derived CDR1 and CDR2 are MDHEN and SYDVKM. The CDR3 loop spans 13 amino acids. This CDR3 is CASGGRPNYGYTF. CDR3 nucleotide sequence: TGTGCCAGCGGGGGCAGGCCTAACTATGGCTACACCTTC.